Below, 27 T cell receptor beta chains from the same sample are listed, as sequenced in a study of blood T cell repertoires in COVID-19. TCRdb's table, derived via immunoSEQ multiplex PCR, lists solely in-frame clones and lacks some. The data hold almost 250,000 clones, with more than 75% observed a single time. The sample was PBMCs or T cells enriched from blood (not recorded which). The receptors originated from a woman in her 50s who had recovered from COVID-19.

V gene TRBV20-1 combines with J gene TRBJ2-1; possibly TRBD2 for D (5 bases). Deletions cut 3 bases from V and 3 bases from J, with 18 bases between. The CDR3 consists of 16 residues. Germline V gene lookup returns CDR1 DFQATT and CDR2 SNEGSKA (reference sequence). CDR3 bases: TGCAGTGCTAGTTATGCTTTAAGGACTGACTACAATGAGCAGTTCTTC. It translates to CSASYALRTDYNEQFF.

The V gene is TRBV20-1, the J gene TRBJ2-1; perhaps TRBD2 as D (5 bases). The V end lost 3 bases, the J end lost 7 bases, and 7 bases lay between the germline ends. Germline CDR1 DFQATT, CDR2 SNEGSKA (reference sequence). The CDR3 has 11 amino acids. CDR3 sequence reads: CSASRGNEQFF. DNA of the CDR3: TGCAGTGCTAGTAGAGGGAATGAGCAGTTCTTC.

The chain uses TRBV7-2 and TRBJ2-6; tentative D call: TRBD1 (5 bases). CDR3 length: 15 residues. The V and J ends lost 5 bases and 4 bases respectively, with 12 bases between them. The V gene's germline CDR1 is SGHTA and CDR2 FQGNSA. The CDR3 region is CASSPQGSGANVLTF. CDR3 in DNA: TGTGCCAGCAGCCCTCAGGGATCCGGGGCCAACGTCCTGACTTTC.

The chain has TRBV5-1 and TRBJ1-1; TRBD1 might be the D (6 bases). CDR1 SGHRS and CDR2 YFSETQ come from the germline V gene. Between the trimmed V and J ends, which lost 4 bases and 0 bases, there was a span of 7 bases. CDR3 size: 13 residues. CDR3 in amino acids: CASSRQVNTEAFF. In nucleotides, the CDR3 is TGCGCCAGCAGCAGACAGGTGAACACTGAAGCTTTCTTT.

The chain is built from TRBV5-4 and TRBJ2-1; 8 bases match TRBD2. V gave up 2 bases and J gave up 2 bases; unmatched junction bases: 3. Germline-derived CDR1 and CDR2 are SGHNT and YYREEE (reference sequence). The CDR3 contains 15 residues. In DNA form, the CDR3 reads TGTGCCAGCAGCTTAGCGGGAGACGCCTACAATGAGCAGTTCTTC. Translated, it gives CASSLAGDAYNEQFF.

This chain links TRBV9 with TRBJ1-1, with 10 bases that match TRBD1. From germline, CDR1 is SGDLS and CDR2 YYNGEE. The CDR3 totals 15 residues. V shed 0 bases and J 3 bases; nucleotides not matched to a gene: 2. CDR3 nucleotides: TGTGCCAGCAGCGTAGTGGACAGGGGGGACACTGAAGCTTTCTTT. Encoded protein: CASSVVDRGDTEAFF.

CDR3 in DNA: TGTGCCAGCAGTGAAGGGGACAGAAGGAACACTGAAGCTTTCTTT. Translating it yields CASSEGDRRNTEAFF. The chain couples TRBV6-1 to TRBJ1-1, with TRBD1 matching 7 bases. J was trimmed by 1 base and V by 1 base; bases with no gene match: 3. From germline, CDR1 is MNHNS and CDR2 SASEGT. The CDR3 is 15 residues long.

The DNA for the CDR3 is TGTGCCAGTAAACCGACAGCTAACTATGGCTACACCTTC. Protein sequence: CASKPTANYGYTF. V and J are TRBV2 and TRBJ1-2, with a possible D match to TRBD1 (5 bases). V was trimmed by 9 bases and J by 0 bases, leaving 11 bases between them. This CDR3 is 13 amino acids long. Germline CDR1 is SNHLY and CDR2 is FYNNEI.

The rearrangement uses TRBV19 and TRBJ1-1, with 10 nucleotides matching TRBD1. Looked up from germline, CDR1 is LNHDA and CDR2 is SQIVND (reference sequence). The J segment lost 0 bases and the V segment lost 0 bases, leaving 4 bases of the junction unmatched. The CDR3 loop spans 17 amino acids. CDR3 loop: CASSIDGGQGMNTEAFF. The CDR3 DNA sequence: TGTGCCAGTAGTATAGATGGGGGACAGGGGATGAACACTGAAGCTTTCTTT.

The CDR3 coding sequence is TGTGCCAGCAGGACAGGGGGGAGTACTAGCACAGATACGCAGTATTTT. Its protein product is CASRTGGSTSTDTQYF. V and J are TRBV27 and TRBJ2-3, with 9 bases identical to TRBD1. V shed 6 bases and J 0 bases; nucleotides not matched to a gene: 7. The CDR3 is made up of 16 amino acids. Germline V CDR1 and CDR2: MNHEY, SMNVEV (reference sequence).

The V call is TRBV6-1, the J call TRBJ2-7, with D perhaps TRBD1 (5 bases). V was trimmed by 3 bases and J by 3 bases, leaving 9 bases between them. Germline V gene sequence: CDR1 MNHNS, CDR2 SASEGT. The CDR3 has 13 residues. The CDR3 nucleotides read TGTGCCAGCAGTGAGGGGCTAAACTACGAGCAGTACTTC. It yields the protein CASSEGLNYEQYF.

Here the CDR3 DNA reads TGTGCCAGCAGCCCCCGGACAGGGGAGAACACTGAAGCTTTCTTT. Translation gives CASSPRTGENTEAFF. This chain links TRBV7-9 with TRBJ1-1, with 9 bases identical to TRBD1. V was clipped by 5 bases and J by 1 base; unmatched bases: 5. This CDR3 region has 15 residues. CDR1 and CDR2 (germline): SEHNR, FQNEAQ (reference sequence).

This clone was found a few times. The chain carries TRBV15 and TRBJ1-5; TRBD1 matches 8 bases. The V gene's germline CDR1 is LNHNV and CDR2 YYDKDF (reference sequence). Germline trimming cut 3 bases from V and 4 bases from J; bases unmatched to any gene: 11. The CDR3 sequence is 17 residues long. The DNA for the CDR3 is TGTGCCACCAGCAGCTTGAACCGGCACAGGGGGAATCAGCCCCAGCATTTT. Translation gives CATSSLNRHRGNQPQHF.

This chain uses TRBV5-1 with TRBJ2-1, with 9 bases lining up with TRBD1. The length of the CDR3 is 14 residues. Germline loops: CDR1 SGHRS, CDR2 YFSETQ. The V and J ends lost 6 bases and 5 bases, in that order; junction bases with no gene match: 6. The chain's CDR3 is CASKGQGSNNEQFF. CDR3 nucleotide sequence: TGCGCCAGCAAAGGACAGGGGAGTAACAATGAGCAGTTCTTC.

J is TRBJ1-2 and V is TRBV2, with 8 bases that match TRBD1. V lost 4 bases, J lost 4 bases, and 5 bases stayed unmatched. The length of the CDR3 is 14 residues. The germline V gene encodes CDR1 SNHLY and CDR2 FYNNEI. The CDR3 loop is CASSVTGATYGYTF. The CDR3 nucleotides read TGTGCCAGCAGTGTGACAGGGGCGACCTATGGCTACACCTTC.

The chain employs TRBV6-4 and TRBJ2-1; TRBD2 is a possible D gene (6 bases). V lost 3 bases to trimming and J lost 6 bases, with 15 bases between them. Germline CDR1 MRHNA, CDR2 SNTAGT. CDR3 length equals 15 residues. CDR3 in amino acids: CASSEGGERVNEQFF. The CDR3 DNA reads as TGTGCCAGCAGTGAGGGCGGGGAGCGTGTCAATGAGCAGTTCTTC.

The chain has TRBV18 and TRBJ2-2, with D perhaps TRBD2 (5 bases). CDR3 length: 14 residues. Trimming left V 2 bases short and J 5 bases short, with 9 bases between. Germline V lookup: CDR1 KGHSH, CDR2 LQKENI. The CDR3 region is CASSPGPGTGELFF. In nucleotides, the CDR3 is TGTGCCAGCTCACCAGGGCCGGGGACCGGGGAGCTGTTTTTT.

The chain has TRBV5-1 and TRBJ2-1, with 7 nucleotides matching TRBD2. V trimming: 4 bases; J trimming: 2 bases; junction bases outside the gene matches: 6. The CDR3 spans 15 residues. CDR1 SGHRS and CDR2 YFSETQ come from the germline V gene. The CDR3, as DNA: TGCGCCAGCAGCGGCAATCTAGCGGCCTACAATGAGCAGTTCTTC. It is translated as CASSGNLAAYNEQFF.

This clone showed up just once. The chain uses TRBV2 and TRBJ1-2; D gene ambiguous. The germline CDR1 and CDR2 sequences are SNHLY and FYNNEI. CDR3 length equals 14 residues. V was cut by 1 base and J by 4 bases, with 10 bases left in between. CDR3 region: CASSEGGLSYGYTF. The CDR3 DNA reads as TGTGCCAGCAGTGAAGGAGGGCTAAGCTATGGCTACACCTTC.

The rearrangement links TRBV10-3 to TRBJ2-7; 7 bases are a match to TRBD1. This CDR3 has 16 amino acids. Germline V gene data show CDR1 as ENHRY and CDR2 as SYGVKD. V dropped 5 bases and J dropped 4; count of bases not matched to a gene: 14. CDR3 sequence reads: CAISNRETGITYEQYF. The CDR3 DNA follows: TGTGCCATCAGTAACCGTGAGACAGGGATTACGTACGAGCAGTACTTC.

The CDR3 DNA is TGTGCCAGCAGTACCCGCGGGAGTTACTATGGCTACACCTTC. This sequence encodes CASSTRGSYYGYTF. This chain connects TRBV27 to TRBJ1-2; no definite D call. CDR1 MNHEY and CDR2 SMNVEV come from the germline V gene (reference sequence). The CDR3 consists of 14 residues. The V gene lost 5 bases and the J gene lost 3 bases, with 13 bases spanning the gap.

The chain recombines TRBV6-4 with TRBJ1-5; TRBD1 is a possible D gene (5 bases). V lost 3 bases and J lost 7, with 19 bases in between. CDR1 is MRHNA, CDR2 SNTAGT, per germline. The CDR3 contains 16 residues. This CDR3 is CASSETAGGGMQPQHF. The CDR3 DNA follows: TGTGCCAGCAGTGAAACGGCGGGGGGAGGTATGCAGCCCCAGCATTTT.

This chain links TRBV4-3 with TRBJ1-4; D unresolved. V lost 0 bases and J 8 bases, leaving 10 bases between the germline ends. The V gene's germline CDR1 is LGHNA and CDR2 YSLEER. There are 14 residues in the CDR3. Written as DNA, the CDR3 is TGCGCCAGCAGCCAAGAAGGGAGGGTGGAAAAACTGTTTTTT. This translates into CASSQEGRVEKLFF.

The V and J genes are TRBV7-2 and TRBJ1-2, with 8 bases identical to TRBD1. This CDR3 region has 16 residues. With V trimmed by 5 bases and J by 6 bases, 14 bases remained unmatched. CDR1 is SGHTA, CDR2 FQGNSA, per germline. The DNA for the CDR3 is TGTGCCAGCAGCATTGACCCAGTGGACAGGGCGGATGGCTACACCTTC. It is translated as CASSIDPVDRADGYTF.

CDR3 in amino acids: CASTRSTSDPYEQYF. CDR3 DNA sequence: TGTGCCAGCACCCGCTCGACTAGCGACCCCTACGAGCAGTACTTC. The rearrangement links TRBV7-2 to TRBJ2-7, with 8 bases fitting TRBD2. The junction had 10 bases not matched to a gene; V was cut back by 7 bases and J by 2 bases. The length of the CDR3 is 15 residues. Germline V gene lookup returns CDR1 SGHTA and CDR2 FQGNSA.

The chain couples TRBV15 to TRBJ1-6; D not resolved. CDR1 is LNHNV, CDR2 YYDKDF, per germline (reference sequence). The V gene lost 0 bases and the J gene lost 7 bases, with 7 bases spanning the gap. This CDR3 is built from 14 residues. CDR3: CATSRDLGNSPLHF. In DNA form, the CDR3 reads TGTGCCACCAGCAGAGATCTGGGCAATTCACCCCTCCACTTT. Complete variable domain (other parts from reference TRBV15 and TRBJ1-6): DAMVIQNPRYQVTQFGKPVTLSCSQTLNHNVMYWYQQKSSQAPKLLFHYYDKDFNNEADTPDNFQSRRPNTSFCFLDIRSPGLGDTAMYLCATSRDLGNSPLHFGNGTRLTVT.

The chain is built from TRBV7-2 and TRBJ1-3; D is uncertain. The CDR3 has 12 residues. CDR1 is SGHTA, CDR2 FQGNSA, per germline. V was cut by 3 bases and J by 11 bases, with 11 bases left in between. The CDR3 sequence: CASSLGREAIYF. CDR3 DNA sequence: TGTGCCAGCAGCTTGGGGAGGGAGGCCATATATTTT.